A selection of T cell receptor beta chains follows, all from one sample in a study of OX40 agonist ivuxolimab in advanced cancers. The data were produced by immunoSEQ multiplex PCR, yet TCRdb's version contains in-frame clones alone and is incomplete. Among tens of thousands of clones listed, roughly 90% were seen once. This specimen consisted of CD4+ or CD8+ T cells sorted from blood, obtained in a trial of the OX40 agonist ivuxolimab. Receptors originate from an adult with an advanced solid tumor such as melanoma, head and neck, liver or kidney cancer. The CDR3 runs from the conserved cysteine through the conserved F or W.

J: TRBJ1-2; V: TRBV28; CDR3: CASSLMAGYGYTF
J: TRBJ2-3; V: TRBV6-5; CDR3: CASRHTGTDTQYF
J: TRBJ2-1; V: TRBV11-2; CDR3: CASSLEGLAGRGNEQFF
J: TRBJ2-5; V: TRBV4-3; CDR3: CASSQGAGQGDLSTLGETQYF
J: TRBJ2-5; V: TRBV27; CDR3: CASSLNLLQETQYF
J: TRBJ2-2; V: TRBV6-1; CDR3: CASSGSGHANTGELFF
J: TRBJ2-3; V: TRBV2; CDR3: CATSVGGYSTDTQYF
J: TRBJ2-1; V: TRBV6-4; CDR3: CASSPNGLYNEQFF
J: TRBJ2-7; V: TRBV10-2; CDR3: CASSADSYEQYF
J: TRBJ2-5; V: TRBV7-6; CDR3: CASSLASGRREETQYF
J: TRBJ2-1; V: TRBV5-1; CDR3: CASSLTDNEQFF
J: TRBJ1-1; V: TRBV27; CDR3: CASSLFGSNTEAFF
J: TRBJ1-4; V: TRBV15; CDR3: CATSRWGTNEKLFF
J: TRBJ2-7; V: TRBV28; CDR3: CASSLEVPLEQYF
J: TRBJ1-2; V: TRBV19; CDR3: CASSIDGYYGYTF
J: TRBJ2-1; V: TRBV7-9; CDR3: CATEGTSEYNEQFF
J: TRBJ1-6; V: TRBV15; CDR3: CATRESSYNSPLHF
J: TRBJ1-2; V: TRBV5-8; CDR3: CASSPTLPGARNGYTF
J: TRBJ1-1; V: TRBV7-9; CDR3: CASSPMGTANTEAFF
J: TRBJ2-5; V: TRBV28; CDR3: CASSLRAERGWETQYF
J: TRBJ2-1; V: TRBV7-6; CDR3: CASAPANEGEQFF
J: TRBJ1-1; V: TRBV28; CDR3: CASSLVAKNTEAFF
J: TRBJ1-1; V: TRBV5-8; CDR3: CASSWINRGTEAFF
J: TRBJ1-1; V: TRBV6-1; CDR3: CASTDRSSGTEAFF
J: TRBJ2-5; V: TRBV19; CDR3: CASKGLAGGPFEETQYF
J: TRBJ1-4; V: TRBV11-1; CDR3: CASSQNAGAGEKLFF
J: TRBJ2-7; V: TRBV10-3; CDR3: CAISDGDRGYEQYF
J: TRBJ2-7; V: TRBV5-1; CDR3: CASSLVGPSYEQYF
J: TRBJ2-1; V: TRBV7-9; CDR3: CASSSAWASGGTEQFF
J: TRBJ2-3; V: TRBV7-3; CDR3: CASSLTGGGDTQYF
J: TRBJ2-5; V: TRBV7-9; CDR3: CASSLMWSSAAETQYF
J: TRBJ1-2; V: TRBV11-2; CDR3: CASSLDRTPGGYTF
J: TRBJ1-5; V: TRBV28; CDR3: CASSLGRGNQPQHF
J: TRBJ1-1; V: TRBV6-6; CDR3: CASSYSGTLNTEAFF
J: TRBJ1-1; V: TRBV11-1; CDR3: CASSLWGEMNTEAFF
J: TRBJ2-2; V: TRBV6-4; CDR3: CASSDRGVGTGELFF
J: TRBJ2-3; V: TRBV7-2; CDR3: CASSSHLPPDRYTDTQYF
J: TRBJ2-3; V: TRBV11-2; CDR3: CASSLDSRDRGRSDTQYF
J: TRBJ1-1; V: TRBV19; CDR3: CASSIGHINTEAFF